The rows below give T cell receptor beta chains drawn from one sample of a study of blood T cell repertoires in COVID-19. Method: immunoSEQ multiplex PCR; TCRdb's copy keeps in-frame clones and lacks some. Of 340,000 or so clones listed, over 70% are singletons. The material sequenced was peripheral blood. All receptors derive from a man between 25 and 39 years old with active or convalescent COVID-19. Each CDR3 is given with its conserved first and last residue. A D gene is named only where the DNA matches it firmly. Expanded clones get a size class; other rows say once, few or many, or leave the size out.

d_gene,abundance,j_gene,v_gene,CDR3aa,CDR3nt
TRBD1,-,TRBJ2-3,TRBV7-3,CASSLFGRRGPDTQYF,TGTGCCAGCAGCTTATTTGGGAGAAGGGGGCCAGATACGCAGTATTTT
-,many,TRBJ1-1,TRBV2,CASSGSATANTEAFF,TGTGCCAGCAGTGGGTCGGCGACAGCCAACACTGAAGCTTTCTTT
TRBD1,once,TRBJ2-4,TRBV5-5,CASSSADRFQYF,TGTGCCAGCAGCTCCGCGGACAGGTTTCAGTACTTC
TRBD2,-,TRBJ2-7,TRBV5-6,CASSVGPQAGGSRQYF,TGTGCCAGCAGTGTGGGGCCCCAAGCGGGGGGCTCCCGGCAGTACTTC
-,-,TRBJ1-1,TRBV18,CASSPGAAGGAFF,TGTGCCAGCTCACCAGGGGCGGCCGGGGGAGCTTTCTTT
TRBD1,-,TRBJ1-2,TRBV5-1,CASSLLGQDYGYTF,TGCGCCAGCAGCCTCTTGGGACAGGACTATGGCTACACCTTC
TRBD2,-,TRBJ2-1,TRBV11-2,CASSLEGLAGGQGQFF,TGTGCCAGCAGCTTAGAAGGCCTAGCGGGGGGTCAGGGGCAGTTCTTC
-,-,TRBJ1-2,TRBV9,CASSVDYGTGGYGYTF,TGTGCCAGCAGCGTAGATTACGGGACGGGAGGATATGGCTACACCTTC
-,-,TRBJ2-7,TRBV7-9,CASTVVGAEQYF,TGTGCCAGCACCGTAGTGGGGGCTGAGCAGTACTTC
TRBD1,-,TRBJ2-7,TRBV5-1,CASSLGGGSTYEQYF,TGCGCCAGCAGCTTGGGAGGGGGCTCTACCTACGAGCAGTACTTC
-,few,TRBJ1-3,TRBV30,CAWPRLLSGNTIYF,TGTGCCTGGCCTAGACTTCTCTCTGGAAACACCATATATTTT
-,-,TRBJ1-5,TRBV28,CASSFPGDNQPQHF,TGTGCCAGCAGTTTCCCAGGGGATAATCAGCCCCAGCATTTT
-,-,TRBJ1-1,TRBV4-2,CASSQGRGRGTLRRDTEAFF,TGTGCCAGCAGCCAAGGCCGGGGTCGGGGGACTCTTAGGCGGGACACTGAAGCTTTCTTT
-,-,TRBJ2-2,TRBV6-1,CASSDVTENTGELFF,TGTGCCAGCAGTGACGTGACAGAGAACACCGGGGAGCTGTTTTTT
-,-,TRBJ1-2,TRBV4-2,CASSQDGADTNYGYTF,TGTGCCAGCAGCCAAGATGGGGCGGATACTAACTATGGCTACACCTTC
TRBD2,-,TRBJ2-3,TRBV30,CAWSVISGGTDTQYF,TGTGCCTGGAGTGTAATTAGCGGGGGCACAGATACGCAGTATTTT
-,-,TRBJ2-2,TRBV2,CASSLLAGELFF,TGTGCCAGCAGTCTACTCGCCGGGGAGCTGTTTTTT
-,-,TRBJ2-1,TRBV18,CASSRRQGMGSYNEQFF,TGTGCCAGCTCTAGGAGGCAAGGGATGGGCTCCTACAATGAGCAGTTCTTC
-,-,TRBJ2-4,TRBV14,CASSPPFRLAKNIQYF,TGTGCCAGCAGCCCGCCTTTCAGGTTAGCCAAAAACATTCAGTACTTC
-,-,TRBJ1-3,TRBV28,CGSEGSSGNTIYF,TGTGGCTCAGAAGGGAGCTCTGGAAACACCATATATTTT
-,-,TRBJ2-7,TRBV14,CASSQESWLARYEQYF,TGTGCCAGCAGCCAAGAATCTTGGCTAGCTCGTTACGAGCAGTACTTC
-,-,TRBJ1-2,TRBV5-4,CASSSMTEDYGYTF,TGTGCCAGCAGCTCCATGACAGAGGACTATGGCTACACCTTC
-,-,TRBJ2-2,TRBV7-2,CASSFNLANTGELFF,TGTGCCAGCAGCTTTAATCTAGCGAACACCGGGGAGCTGTTTTTT
-,few,TRBJ1-4,TRBV3-1/TRBV3-2,CASSPKLTGAEKLFF,TGTGCCAGCAGCCCAAAACTGACAGGTGCCGAAAAACTGTTTTTT
-,-,TRBJ2-2,TRBV6-5,CASSYLGPGELFF,TGTGCCAGCAGTTACCTGGGCCCCGGGGAGCTGTTTTTT
TRBD2,few,TRBJ2-1,TRBV11-3,CASSPRSLAGNEQFF,TGTGCCAGCAGCCCCCGTTCATTAGCGGGGAATGAGCAGTTCTTC
TRBD2,-,TRBJ2-1,TRBV11-3,CASSPGLAGAWSYNEQFF,TGTGCCAGCAGCCCCGGACTAGCGGGGGCCTGGTCCTACAATGAGCAGTTCTTC
-,few,TRBJ1-1,TRBV14,CASSQDRGGEAFF,TGTGCCAGCAGCCAAGATCGGGGAGGAGAAGCTTTCTTT
-,-,TRBJ1-4,TRBV9,CASSGLSSEKLFF,TGTGCCAGCAGCGGCTTATCGAGTGAAAAACTGTTTTTT
-,-,TRBJ1-1,TRBV28,CASSPAVGGAEAFF,TGTGCCAGCAGTCCCGCCGTGGGGGGTGCTGAAGCTTTCTTT
-,-,TRBJ2-3,TRBV30,CAWSVGGSRTQYF,TGTGCCTGGAGTGTAGGCGGTTCCCGTACGCAGTATTTT
TRBD2,-,TRBJ2-7,TRBV27,CASSQGLAGPSNEQYF,TGTGCCAGCAGTCAGGGACTAGCGGGGCCCTCGAACGAGCAGTACTTC
-,-,TRBJ1-1,TRBV6-5,CASGARLNTEAFF,TGTGCCAGCGGGGCGAGACTGAACACTGAAGCTTTCTTT
-,-,TRBJ2-7,TRBV18,CASSPPSRGAYEQYF,TGTGCCAGCTCACCACCTAGCAGGGGGGCCTACGAGCAGTACTTC
-,once,TRBJ2-5,TRBV6-5,CASRSQGRETQYF,TGTGCCAGCAGATCACAGGGTCGAGAGACCCAGTACTTC
-,-,TRBJ1-2,TRBV5-1,CASSLTGGIERGYTF,TGCGCCAGCAGCTTGACGGGGGGTATTGAGAGAGGCTACACCTTC
TRBD2,-,TRBJ2-3,TRBV19,CASTLAGTSSQHTQYF,TGTGCCAGTACCTTAGCCGGGACTAGCTCCCAACATACGCAGTATTTT
-,-,TRBJ2-1,TRBV5-1,CASSEDIPAYNEQFF,TGCGCCAGCAGTGAGGACATTCCGGCCTACAATGAGCAGTTCTTC
TRBD1,-,TRBJ1-4,TRBV18,CASSPMDRVIEKLFF,TGTGCCAGCTCACCCATGGACAGGGTAATTGAAAAACTGTTTTTT
-,-,TRBJ1-1,TRBV3-1/TRBV3-2,CASSQEVAEAFF,TGTGCCAGCAGCCAAGAGGTTGCGGAAGCTTTCTTT
-,-,TRBJ1-5,TRBV19,CASRNIVRGLRNQPQHF,TGTGCCAGTAGGAACATCGTTCGGGGATTGAGGAATCAGCCCCAGCATTTT
-,-,TRBJ2-2,TRBV11-3,CASSPRVPGGELFF,TGTGCCAGCAGCCCTCGAGTCCCGGGCGGGGAGCTGTTTTTT
-,-,TRBJ1-2,TRBV10-3,CAISDSSSHYGYTF,TGTGCCATCAGTGATAGCTCAAGCCACTATGGCTACACCTTC
-,-,TRBJ1-2,TRBV30,CAWREAAGRYGYTF,TGTGCCTGGAGGGAAGCGGCAGGGAGGTATGGCTACACCTTC
-,once,TRBJ2-7,TRBV20-1,CSASAGSSYEQYF,TGCAGTGCTAGTGCCGGGTCCTCCTACGAGCAGTACTTC
TRBD1,-,TRBJ2-3,TRBV7-2,CASSPVHRGDTQYF,TGTGCCAGCAGCCCCGTCCACAGGGGAGATACGCAGTATTTT
-,few,TRBJ1-6,TRBV28,CASNTQGSNSPLHF,TGTGCCAGCAATACTCAGGGGTCTAATTCACCCCTCCACTTT
-,-,TRBJ1-1,TRBV5-4,CASSLDQMNTEAFF,TGTGCCAGCAGCTTGGATCAGATGAACACTGAAGCTTTCTTT
TRBD2,-,TRBJ2-1,TRBV28,CASSPNTSGRRINEQFF,TGTGCCAGCAGTCCGAATACTAGCGGGAGGCGCATCAATGAGCAGTTCTTC
-,-,TRBJ2-1,TRBV7-7,CASSLWLDNEQFF,TGTGCCAGCAGCTTGTGGCTTGACAATGAGCAGTTCTTC
-,-,TRBJ2-3,TRBV4-2,CASSHPGATTDTQYF,TGTGCCAGCAGCCATCCGGGAGCGACCACAGATACGCAGTATTTT
TRBD2,-,TRBJ2-2,TRBV19,CASSKTSGSAGELFF,TGTGCCAGTAGCAAGACTAGCGGGAGTGCCGGGGAGCTGTTTTTT